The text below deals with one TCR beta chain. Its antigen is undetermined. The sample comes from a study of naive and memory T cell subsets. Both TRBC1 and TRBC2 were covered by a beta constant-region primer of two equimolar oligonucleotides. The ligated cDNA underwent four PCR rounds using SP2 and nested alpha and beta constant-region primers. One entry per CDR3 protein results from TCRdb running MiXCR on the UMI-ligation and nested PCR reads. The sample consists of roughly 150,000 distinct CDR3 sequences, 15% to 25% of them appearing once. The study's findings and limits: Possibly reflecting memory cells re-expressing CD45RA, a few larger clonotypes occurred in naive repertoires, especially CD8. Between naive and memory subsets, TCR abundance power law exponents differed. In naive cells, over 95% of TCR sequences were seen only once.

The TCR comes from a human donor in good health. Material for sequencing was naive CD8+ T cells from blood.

CDR3 residues: CASSLKPGETQYF. The CDR3 nucleotides are TGTGCCAGCAGCTTGAAGCCAGGGGAGACCCAGTACTTC. The chain is built from TRBV5-5 and TRBJ2-5, with D possibly TRBD1 on 5 matching bases. The V end was cut by 1 base, the J end by 5 bases, with 9 bases between. The CDR3 has 13 residues. Germline V gives CDR1 SGHKS, CDR2 YYEKEE (reference sequence). The full variable domain, completed using reference TRBV5-5 and TRBJ2-5, is DAGVTQSPTHLIKTRGQQVTLRCSPISGHKSVSWYQQVLGQGPQFIFQYYEKEERGRGNFPDRFSARQFPNYSSELNVNALLLGDSALYLCASSLKPGETQYFGPGTRLLVL.